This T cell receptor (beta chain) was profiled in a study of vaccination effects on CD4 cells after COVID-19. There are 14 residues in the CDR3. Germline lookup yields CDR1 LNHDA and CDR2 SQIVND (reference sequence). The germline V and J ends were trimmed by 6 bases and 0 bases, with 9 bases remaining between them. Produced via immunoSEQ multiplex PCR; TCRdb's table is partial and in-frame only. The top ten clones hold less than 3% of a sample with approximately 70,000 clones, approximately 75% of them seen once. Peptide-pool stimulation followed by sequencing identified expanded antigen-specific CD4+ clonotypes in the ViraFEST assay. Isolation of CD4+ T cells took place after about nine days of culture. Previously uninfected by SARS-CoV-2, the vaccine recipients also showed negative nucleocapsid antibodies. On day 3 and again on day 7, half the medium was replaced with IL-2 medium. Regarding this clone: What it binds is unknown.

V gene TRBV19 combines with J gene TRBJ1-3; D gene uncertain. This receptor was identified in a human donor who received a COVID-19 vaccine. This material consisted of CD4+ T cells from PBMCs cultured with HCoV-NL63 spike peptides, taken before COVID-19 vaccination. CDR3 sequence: CASRDTFSGNTIYF. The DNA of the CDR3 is TGTGCCAGTAGAGACACTTTCTCTGGAAACACCATATATTTT.